This record looks at one TCR beta chain sequence and its context. Trimming cost V 6 bases and J 9 bases, with 12 bases left between them. There are 11 residues in the CDR3. Germline V gene sequence: CDR1 SQVTM, CDR2 ANQGSEA. These data belong to a study of blood T cell repertoires in COVID-19. As for the study in general: Samples representing acute and convalescent COVID-19 were sourced from the United States, Italy and Spain. The analysed material was cDNA or gDNA that came from T cells, B-cell-depleted T cells, or PBMCs.

Authors' data handling: Estimation of nucleated cell counts relied on the amplification of reference gene primers. Method: immunoSEQ multiplex PCR; TCRdb's copy keeps in-frame clones and lacks some. D and trimming come from the DNA, and the V and J calls and clone size come from that table. The sample has some 150,000 clones; roughly 86% are singletons. The chain recombines TRBV29-1 with TRBJ2-1, with a possible D match to TRBD2 (6 bases). The sample taken for sequencing was peripheral blood. This TCR came from a man in his 70s with acute or convalescent COVID-19. The CDR3 loop is CSVDGGGEQFF. CDR3 DNA: TGCAGCGTGGACGGGGGAGGTGAGCAGTTCTTC.